The TCR beta chain described here comes from a study of T cell responses to AZD1222 COVID-19 vaccine. The CDR3 has 14 residues. The germline V gene has CDR1 MNHEY and CDR2 SMNVEV (reference sequence). V dropped 6 bases and J dropped 8; count of bases not matched to a gene: 11. Comments on this clone: The antigen remains undetermined.

The protocol was immunoSEQ multiplex PCR, while the TCRdb copy is restricted to in-frame clones and leaves out a portion. Seen here are approximately 67,000 clones, 86% observed once, and the top ten hold roughly 2.7%. Study-wide results and limits: Repertoire samples came only from after the peak T cell response. CD4 TCRs associated with vaccination spanned spike, dominating at 160-218 and 743-854.

Sequencing used peripheral blood, obtained on day 0 of AZD1222 vaccination. The chain recombines TRBV27 with TRBJ1-2, with 8 nucleotides matching TRBD1. The receptor was isolated from an adult in good health. The CDR3 bases are TGTGCCAGCAGCGATAACACTGGACAGGGCGGCTACACCTTC. It codes for CASSDNTGQGGYTF.